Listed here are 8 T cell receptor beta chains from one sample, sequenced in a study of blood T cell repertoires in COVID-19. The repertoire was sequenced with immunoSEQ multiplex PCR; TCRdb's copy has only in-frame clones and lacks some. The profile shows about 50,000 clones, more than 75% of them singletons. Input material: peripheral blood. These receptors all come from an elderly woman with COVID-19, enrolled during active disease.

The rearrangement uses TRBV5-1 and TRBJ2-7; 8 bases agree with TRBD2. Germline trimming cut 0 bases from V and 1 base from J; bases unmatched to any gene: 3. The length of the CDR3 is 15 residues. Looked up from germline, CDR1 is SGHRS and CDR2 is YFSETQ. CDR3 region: CASSLAAGVSYEQYF. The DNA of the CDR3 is TGCGCCAGCAGCTTGGCAGCGGGAGTGTCCTACGAGCAGTACTTC. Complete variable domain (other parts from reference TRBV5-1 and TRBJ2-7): KAGVTQTPRYLIKTRGQQVTLSCSPISGHRSVSWYQQTPGQGLQFLFEYFSETQRNKGNFPGRFSGRQFSNSRSEMNVSTLELGDSALYLCASSLAAGVSYEQYFGPGTRLTVT.

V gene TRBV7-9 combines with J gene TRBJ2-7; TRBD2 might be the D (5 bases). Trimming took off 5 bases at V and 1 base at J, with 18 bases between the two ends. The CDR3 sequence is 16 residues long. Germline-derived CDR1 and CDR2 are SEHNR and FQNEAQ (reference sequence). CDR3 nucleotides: TGTGCCAGCAGCGCCGACTGGAGCGGAAGATCCTACGAGCAGTACTTC. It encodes CASSADWSGRSYEQYF.

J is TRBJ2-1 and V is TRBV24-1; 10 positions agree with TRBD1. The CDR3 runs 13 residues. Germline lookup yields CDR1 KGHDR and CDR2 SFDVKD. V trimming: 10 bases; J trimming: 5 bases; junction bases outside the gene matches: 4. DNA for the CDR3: TGTGCCACATCGGGACAGGGGCACAATGAGCAGTTCTTC. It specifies CATSGQGHNEQFF.

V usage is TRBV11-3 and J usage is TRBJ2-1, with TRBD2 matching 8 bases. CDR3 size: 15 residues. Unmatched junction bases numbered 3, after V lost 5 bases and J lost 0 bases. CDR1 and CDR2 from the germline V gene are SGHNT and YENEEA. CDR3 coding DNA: TGTGCCAGCAGCATTCGGGGGGGCTCCTACAATGAGCAGTTCTTC. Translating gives CASSIRGGSYNEQFF. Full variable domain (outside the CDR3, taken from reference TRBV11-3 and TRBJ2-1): EAGVVQSPRYKIIEKKQPVAFWCNPISGHNTLYWYLQNLGQGPELLIRYENEEAVDDSQLPKDRFSAERLKGVDSTLKIQPAELGDSAVYLCASSIRGGSYNEQFFGPGTRLTVL.

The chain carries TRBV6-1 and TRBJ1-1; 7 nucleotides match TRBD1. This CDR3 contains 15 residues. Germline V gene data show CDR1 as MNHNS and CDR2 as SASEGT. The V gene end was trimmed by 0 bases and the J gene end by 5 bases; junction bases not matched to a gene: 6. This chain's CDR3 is CASSEAPGGRTEAFF. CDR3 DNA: TGTGCCAGCAGTGAAGCGCCAGGGGGGAGGACTGAAGCTTTCTTT.

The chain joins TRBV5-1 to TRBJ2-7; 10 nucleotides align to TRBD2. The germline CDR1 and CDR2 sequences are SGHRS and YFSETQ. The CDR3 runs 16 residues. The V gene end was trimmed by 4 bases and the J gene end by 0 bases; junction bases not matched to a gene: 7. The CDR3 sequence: CASSPYGTSDSYEQYF. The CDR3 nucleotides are TGCGCCAGCAGCCCGTACGGGACTAGCGACTCCTACGAGCAGTACTTC.

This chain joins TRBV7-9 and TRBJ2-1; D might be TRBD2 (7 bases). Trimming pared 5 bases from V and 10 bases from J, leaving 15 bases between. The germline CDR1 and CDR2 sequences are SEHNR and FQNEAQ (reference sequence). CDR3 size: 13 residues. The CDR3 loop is CASSPRGAKEQFF. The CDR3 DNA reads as TGTGCCAGCAGCCCACGGGGGGCGAAAGAGCAGTTCTTC.

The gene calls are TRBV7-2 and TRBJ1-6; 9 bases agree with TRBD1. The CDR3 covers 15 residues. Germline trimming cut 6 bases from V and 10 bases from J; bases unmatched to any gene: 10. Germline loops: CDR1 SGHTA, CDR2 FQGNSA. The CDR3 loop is CASRPWDREGSPLHF. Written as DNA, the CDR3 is TGTGCCAGCAGACCCTGGGACAGGGAGGGATCACCCCTCCACTTT.